The clone carrying this T cell receptor (beta chain) was counted a few times. The data stem from a study of T cells after yellow fever vaccination. The CDR3 spans 15 residues. V was shortened by 6 bases and J by 0 bases, with 14 bases between the two germline ends. MiXCR was run by TCRdb on the 5' RACE reads, yielding one entry per CDR3 protein. Counted here are about 360,000 distinct CDR3 sequences, more than 5.5% occurring once; the ten biggest clones make up 15%. The source is a man aged 25-45 years who received the YFV17D yellow fever vaccine. The rearrangement links TRBV12-3 or TRBV12-4 to TRBJ1-2; weak D call: TRBD1 (5 bases). Sample: PBMCs, taken 5 days after the yellow fever booster vaccination. CDR3 residues: CASSGDGGANYGYTF. For the CDR3, the DNA is TGTGCCAGCAGCGGGGACGGCGGAGCTAACTATGGCTACACCTTC.